A single sample gave rise to the 5 T cell receptor beta chains below, sequenced in a study of long-term antiretroviral therapy in people with HIV. An immunoSEQ assay, version v3.0, was performed at survey level. Here immunoSEQ multiplex PCR was the method, and the copy in TCRdb shows in-frame clones only, minus some. The sample has 25,000 to 35,000 clones; about 90% are singletons. The material sequenced was unsorted PBMCs, taken 2 years after starting antiretroviral therapy. These receptors originate from a middle-aged man with HIV.

This clone was seen only a few times. The rearrangement links TRBV18 to TRBJ1-6; D is possibly TRBD1 (5 bases). The CDR3 extends over 14 amino acids. Trimming stripped 6 bases from V and 6 bases from J, with 12 bases between. Germline CDR1 reads KGHSH; CDR2 reads LQKENI. The CDR3 spells CASSPTERNSPLHF. CDR3 DNA: TGTGCCAGCTCTCCGACAGAACGTAATTCACCCCTCCACTTT.

The genes are TRBV5-4 and TRBJ1-2; 7 positions match TRBD1. CDR1 SGHNT and CDR2 YYREEE come from the germline V gene (reference sequence). With 5 bases clipped from V and 0 bases from J, the junction kept 7 bases outside the gene matches. The CDR3 spans 15 residues. The CDR3 nucleotides read TGTGCCAGCAGTTCCGGGACAGCTACTAACTATGGCTACACCTTC. Amino acid sequence: CASSSGTATNYGYTF.

This rearrangement joins TRBV29-1 to TRBJ2-2; D unclear. V lost 5 bases to trimming and J lost 3 bases, with 10 bases between them. There are 13 residues in the CDR3. Germline V lookup: CDR1 SQVTM, CDR2 ANQGSEA. CDR3 in amino acids: CSVPGPHTGELFF. The DNA for the CDR3 is TGCAGCGTTCCGGGCCCTCACACCGGGGAGCTGTTTTTT.

V is TRBV2 and J is TRBJ2-2; 8 positions match TRBD1. Germline V lookup: CDR1 SNHLY, CDR2 FYNNEI. J gave up 5 bases and V 5 bases, and 4 bases lay outside the gene matches. The CDR3 is 14 amino acids. Written as DNA, the CDR3 is TGTGCCAGCAGTCCGGACAGGGCGACCGGGGAGCTGTTTTTT. Amino acids: CASSPDRATGELFF.

V is TRBV7-9 and J is TRBJ1-5; tentative D call: TRBD1 (5 bases). The CDR3 is 15 amino acids. In germline, CDR1 is SEHNR, CDR2 FQNEAQ (reference sequence). Trimming stripped 2 bases from V and 5 bases from J, with 13 bases between. The CDR3 is CASSLFLGRDQPQHF. CDR3 bases: TGTGCCAGCAGCTTATTTTTGGGCAGGGATCAGCCCCAGCATTTT.